The present T cell receptor (beta chain) was sequenced within a study of blood T cell repertoires in COVID-19. Study information: The United States, Italy and Spain provided the acute and convalescent COVID-19 samples. T cells, B-cell-depleted T cells, or PBMCs provided the cDNA or gDNA that served as material.

This CDR3 comprises 16 residues. V lost 5 bases and J lost 8; bases outside the gene matches: 13. Germline V gives CDR1 MDHEN, CDR2 SYDVKM. How the authors handled the data: Using reference gene primer amplification, nucleated cell counts were estimated. Only in-frame clones appear in the TCRdb table, and some are missing; sequencing was by immunoSEQ multiplex PCR. D and trimming come from the DNA, and the V and J calls and clone size come from that table. In the table there are 200,000 to 250,000 clones, 80% to 85% of which are singletons. The source of this sequence is a woman aged 30 to 39 who had recovered from COVID-19. The chain combines TRBV28 with TRBJ2-1, with 9 bases identical to TRBD2. The sample was peripheral blood. The CDR3 here is CASSTVAGGPPHEQFF. The CDR3 DNA follows: TGTGCCAGCAGTACTGTTGCGGGAGGGCCTCCCCATGAGCAGTTCTTC.